This T cell receptor beta chain was sequenced in a study of cytomegalovirus exposure and HLA in healthy donors. On the study more broadly: In an earlier analysis, 117 million unique TCR beta sequences were found from about 190 million T cells. Overall study findings and caveats: Later analysis identified 16,951 TCR beta sequences associated with HLA alleles, using a false discovery rate threshold of 0.05. Several of the most significant clusters were apparently associated with common viral pathogens in a later analysis. Confirmation in vitro established that a few CMV-associated chains were specific for CMV antigens.

With regard to this clone: Antigen specificity is unknown.

PCR used 60 Vbeta primers and 13 Jbeta primers. Data came from immunoSEQ multiplex PCR; TCRdb stores just in-frame clones and leaves some out. The data contain hundreds of thousands of clones, about 70% of them singletons. Sequencing used PBMCs. The receptor was derived from a woman in her 30s in good health and CMV-seronegative.

The CDR3 protein is CASSLVSFSPYNEQFF. DNA for the CDR3: TGTGCCAGCAGCTTAGTCTCGTTCTCCCCCTACAATGAGCAGTTCTTC. The V call is TRBV7-8, the J call TRBJ2-1; D is undetermined. V gave up 1 base and J gave up 2 bases, with 12 bases separating them. Germline values: CDR1 SGHVS, CDR2 FQNEAQ. The CDR3 loop spans 16 amino acids.